These 25 T cell receptor beta chains originate from one sample sequenced in a study of human thymus T cells. Resections removed during corrective heart surgery provided the thymus tissue used. Sequenced by immunoSEQ multiplex PCR; TCRdb stores in-frame clones only, minus some. Among some 120,000 clones listed, around 94% were seen once. The sequencing input was thymus tissue. The receptors derive from a boy under two years old with a congenital heart defect but otherwise immunologically healthy.

The chain employs TRBV30 and TRBJ2-7, with TRBD1 as a possible D gene (5 bases). The germline CDR1 and CDR2 sequences are GTSNPN and SVGIG (reference sequence). The CDR3 is made up of 13 amino acids. V lost 0 bases to trimming and J lost 7 bases, with 13 bases between them. Written as DNA, the CDR3 is TGTGCCTGGAGTGTACGACAGTTTAGGGAGCAGTACTTC. It specifies CAWSVRQFREQYF.

The chain couples TRBV5-4 to TRBJ1-2; no definite D call. V dropped 2 bases and J dropped 2 bases, with 13 bases sitting between them. This CDR3 comprises 15 residues. Per germline, CDR1 SGHNT and CDR2 YYREEE (reference sequence). Here the CDR3 DNA reads TGTGCCAGCAGCTTCCGACTCTCTGCCAACTATGGCTACACCTTC. Protein product: CASSFRLSANYGYTF.

The gene calls are TRBV19 and TRBJ1-1; 7 bases map to TRBD1. V lost 5 bases and J lost 4; bases outside the gene matches: 4. Germline values: CDR1 LNHDA, CDR2 SQIVND (reference sequence). CDR3 size: 13 residues. Here the CDR3 DNA reads TGTGCCAGTAGTGGCAGGGGGATCACTGAAGCTTTCTTT. This translates into CASSGRGITEAFF.

This chain connects TRBV6-1 to TRBJ2-7, with D possibly TRBD1 on 5 matching bases. V was shortened by 2 bases and J by 2 bases, with 19 bases between the two germline ends. Germline V gives CDR1 MNHNS, CDR2 SASEGT. This CDR3 has 17 residues. CDR3 protein: CASSERVGREIPYEQYF. In DNA, the CDR3 is TGTGCCAGCAGTGAAAGAGTCGGCAGGGAAATACCCTACGAGCAGTACTTC.

V is TRBV15 and J is TRBJ1-1; D unclear. V was cut by 2 bases and J by 0 bases, with 7 bases left in between. Germline V gives CDR1 LNHNV, CDR2 YYDKDF (reference sequence). There are 14 residues in the CDR3. For the CDR3, the DNA is TGTGCCACCAGCAGACCACATCTGAACACTGAAGCTTTCTTT. Protein: CATSRPHLNTEAFF.

The chain has TRBV7-8 and TRBJ2-1; D unclear. The CDR3 consists of 16 residues. Trimming pared 3 bases from V and 2 bases from J, leaving 14 bases between. Germline values: CDR1 SGHVS, CDR2 FQNEAQ. The CDR3 reads CASSFGLPRAYNEQFF. CDR3 coding DNA: TGTGCCAGCAGCTTTGGGCTCCCCAGAGCCTACAATGAGCAGTTCTTC.

The J gene is TRBJ1-6, the V gene TRBV5-1, with D possibly TRBD1 on 5 matching bases. In germline, CDR1 is SGHRS, CDR2 YFSETQ. V dropped 0 bases and J dropped 10 bases, with 20 bases sitting between them. The CDR3 contains 17 residues. In DNA form, the CDR3 reads TGCGCCAGCAGCTTGGCTATGAGGGGCAGGGTTGGATCACCCCTCCACTTT. Residues: CASSLAMRGRVGSPLHF.

The chain has TRBV7-2 and TRBJ2-3; D gene unclear. The CDR3 has 15 amino acids. Trimming took off 4 bases at V and 8 bases at J, with 19 bases between the two ends. Germline V gives CDR1 SGHTA, CDR2 FQGNSA. CDR3 sequence: CASSSMGYREGTQYF. In DNA form, the CDR3 reads TGTGCCAGCAGCTCAATGGGGTATAGGGAAGGTACGCAGTATTTT.

The chain employs TRBV6-1 and TRBJ1-5; 8 bases line up with TRBD1. V shed 3 bases and J 9 bases; nucleotides not matched to a gene: 19. The CDR3 contains 18 residues. Germline V gene data show CDR1 as MNHNS and CDR2 as SASEGT. The CDR3 DNA reads TGTGCCAGCAGTGAGTTGTTTCCCCTGGACAGGGCCCTATGGCCCCAGCATTTT. This gives the protein CASSELFPLDRALWPQHF.

This clone was recorded a few times. The chain links TRBV4-2 to TRBJ2-1; tentative D call: TRBD2 (5 bases). Germline assignment: CDR1 LGHNA and CDR2 YNFKEQ. This CDR3 comprises 16 residues. Trimming removed 2 bases at V and 2 bases at J, with 13 bases between. The CDR3 here is CASSQPFAGAYNEQFF. The CDR3 DNA reads as TGTGCCAGCAGCCAACCTTTCGCGGGCGCCTACAATGAGCAGTTCTTC.

The chain has TRBV5-6 and TRBJ1-4; D is perhaps TRBD1 (6 bases). The CDR3 contains 15 residues. CDR1 is SGHDT, CDR2 YYEEEE, per germline. V was shortened by 6 bases and J by 5 bases, with 17 bases between the two germline ends. The CDR3 DNA reads as TGTGCCAGCACCCTCAAAAGGGGGACGAATGAAAAACTGTTTTTT. Protein product: CASTLKRGTNEKLFF.

In its sample, this clone was seen a few times. The chain carries TRBV30 and TRBJ1-1; the D is unclear. V was clipped by 1 base and J by 7 bases, with 16 bases between them. The CDR3 sequence is 14 residues long. Germline V lookup: CDR1 GTSNPN, CDR2 SVGIG (reference sequence). The DNA of the CDR3 is TGTGCCTGGAGTGCCCCCGTCGGGTCTGGTGAAGCTTTCTTT. As protein: CAWSAPVGSGEAFF.

This rearrangement joins TRBV6-1 to TRBJ1-5; D gene unclear. CDR3 length equals 15 residues. CDR1 MNHNS and CDR2 SASEGT come from the germline V gene. V lost 7 bases and J 5 bases, leaving 18 bases between the germline ends. The CDR3 reads CASIPNGPLHQPQHF. DNA of the CDR3: TGTGCCAGCATTCCTAACGGTCCACTGCATCAGCCCCAGCATTTT.

CDR3 protein: CASSPISIGTGALYGYTF. The CDR3 region has the DNA TGTGCCAGCAGCCCGATCTCTATAGGGACAGGGGCTTTATATGGCTACACCTTC. The chain links TRBV11-2 to TRBJ1-2; 10 nucleotides match TRBD1. The V segment lost 5 bases and the J segment 5 bases; nucleotides outside the gene matches: 17. The germline V gene has CDR1 SGHAT and CDR2 FQNNGV. The CDR3 consists of 18 residues.

This clone came up once. The rearrangement links TRBV4-2 to TRBJ2-5; a possible D gene is TRBD2 (6 bases). Deletions cut 4 bases from V and 5 bases from J, with 23 bases between. CDR1 and CDR2 (germline): LGHNA, YNFKEQ. The CDR3 spans 17 residues. CDR3 DNA: TGTGCCAGCAGCCGGCTCGGGGTGGGGGGATTATGGGAGACCCAGTACTTC. It specifies CASSRLGVGGLWETQYF.

This clone has only one observation. The chain combines TRBV10-2 with TRBJ1-4; D gene unclear. CDR3 length: 11 residues. With 6 bases removed from V and 5 bases from J, the gap between germline ends came to 4 bases. CDR1 and CDR2 from the germline V gene are WSHSY and SAAADI. The CDR3 spells CASRGNEKLFF. CDR3 coding DNA: TGCGCCAGCAGGGGAAATGAAAAACTGTTTTTT.

CDR3 protein: CASSVGTDQPQHF. The CDR3 bases are TGTGCCAGCTCAGTCGGGACGGATCAGCCCCAGCATTTT. The chain uses TRBV18 and TRBJ1-5, with D maybe TRBD1 (5 bases). V gave up 5 bases and J gave up 5 bases, with 10 bases separating them. CDR3 size: 13 residues. Germline values: CDR1 KGHSH, CDR2 LQKENI. Full variable domain (missing parts from reference TRBV18 and TRBJ1-5): NAGVMQNPRHLVRRRGQEARLRCSPMKGHSHVYWYRQLPEEGLKFMVYLQKENIIDESGMPKERFSAEFPKEGPSILRIQQVVRGDSAAYFCASSVGTDQPQHFGDGTRLSIL.

The rearrangement joins TRBV30 to TRBJ1-5; TRBD1 matches at 9 bases. The CDR3 totals 14 residues. The J segment lost 4 bases and the V segment lost 7 bases, leaving 8 bases of the junction unmatched. Germline lookup yields CDR1 GTSNPN and CDR2 SVGIG (reference sequence). The CDR3 protein is CASPGQGLNQPQHF. For the CDR3, the DNA is TGTGCCTCCCCGGGACAGGGCCTGAATCAGCCCCAGCATTTT. The full variable domain, completed using reference TRBV30 and TRBJ1-5, is SQTIHQWPATLVQPVGSPLSLECTVEGTSNPNLYWYRQAAGRGLQLLFYSVGIGQISSEVPQNLSASRPQDRQFILSSKKLLLSDSGFYLCASPGQGLNQPQHFGDGTRLSIL.

The J gene is TRBJ2-7, the V gene TRBV5-6; D ambiguous. V lost 0 bases to trimming and J lost 0 bases, with 10 bases between them. Germline assignment: CDR1 SGHDT and CDR2 YYEEEE. The CDR3 consists of 15 residues. The CDR3 spells CASSLVGIPSYEQYF. For the CDR3, the DNA is TGTGCCAGCAGCTTGGTAGGGATTCCCTCCTACGAGCAGTACTTC. Complete variable domain (other parts from reference TRBV5-6 and TRBJ2-7): DAGVTQSPTHLIKTRGQQVTLRCSPKSGHDTVSWYQQALGQGPQFIFQYYEEEERQRGNFPDRFSGHQFPNYSSELNVNALLLGDSALYLCASSLVGIPSYEQYFGPGTRLTVT.

The CDR3 here is CASGLVQSFPRGTIYF. CDR3 nucleotide sequence: TGTGCTAGTGGTTTGGTACAAAGTTTCCCCCGAGGCACCATATATTTT. The rearrangement links TRBV12-5 to TRBJ1-3; D call uncertain. V was clipped by 0 bases and J by 9 bases, with 18 bases between them. CDR3 size: 16 residues. CDR1 is LGHNT and CDR2 is FRNRAP in the germline V gene.

The gene calls are TRBV5-6 and TRBJ1-2, with a possible D match to TRBD1 (6 bases). The V gene lost 3 bases and the J gene lost 2 bases, with 14 bases spanning the gap. There are 15 residues in the CDR3. Germline CDR1 SGHDT, CDR2 YYEEEE. This CDR3 is CASSSGQTTNYGYTF. The CDR3 coding sequence is TGTGCCAGCAGCTCCGGACAGACCACGAACTATGGCTACACCTTC.

V and J are TRBV27 and TRBJ1-1; tentative D call: TRBD1 (5 bases). The CDR3 runs 14 residues. V shed 6 bases and J shed 6 bases, with 17 bases lying between them. Per germline, CDR1 MNHEY and CDR2 SMNVEV (reference sequence). CDR3 sequence (DNA): TGTGCCAGCAGCCACCTGGACACCGGGGCTGAAGCTTTCTTT. Its translation is CASSHLDTGAEAFF.

The V call is TRBV5-8, the J call TRBJ2-1, with D unclear. Germline values: CDR1 SGHTS, CDR2 YDEGEE. This CDR3 spans 15 amino acids. V lost 4 bases and J 1 base, leaving 12 bases between the germline ends. The CDR3 DNA follows: TGTGCCAGCAGCCTCAAGCGCTATTCCTACAATGAGCAGTTCTTC. It specifies CASSLKRYSYNEQFF.

V is TRBV7-9 and J is TRBJ2-3, with no clear D. The germline CDR1 and CDR2 sequences are SEHNR and FQNEAQ (reference sequence). Trimming took 1 base from V and 0 from J, leaving 8 bases between them. The CDR3 has 15 residues. The CDR3 loop is CASSLGVRSTDTQYF. The CDR3 bases are TGTGCCAGCAGCTTAGGGGTTCGGAGCACAGATACGCAGTATTTT.

The chain has TRBV28 and TRBJ2-2, with D perhaps TRBD1 or TRBD2 (5 bases each). With 3 bases removed from V and 3 bases from J, the gap between germline ends came to 11 bases. The germline V gene encodes CDR1 MDHEN and CDR2 SYDVKM. CDR3 length: 15 amino acids. DNA of the CDR3: TGTGCCAGCAGTTTCGGGGCAGATCACACCGGGGAGCTGTTTTTT. Encoded protein: CASSFGADHTGELFF.